This T cell receptor beta chain was observed in a study of T cells after yellow fever vaccination. Comments on this clonotype: What it recognizes is unknown.

Losses at the gene ends were 0 bases for V and 7 bases for J; bases not matched to a gene: 11. CDR1 and CDR2 (germline): SGDLS, YYNGEE. The length of the CDR3 is 17 residues. Findings and caveats of the study: Reappearance after the booster was observed for most primary-vaccination clones (roughly 97% CD4, about 91% CD8).

In making TCR cDNA, 5'RACE template switching added a universal primer site and UMIs to it. TCRdb re-analysed the 5' RACE reads in MiXCR, keeping a single row per CDR3 protein. The repertoire holds fewer than 400,000 distinct CDR3 sequences, roughly a tenth seen once, with 3.3% in the top ten. The source was CD4+ T cells sorted from PBMCs, collected 45 days after the yellow fever booster vaccination. The chain carries TRBV9 and TRBJ2-1; 9 bases line up with TRBD2. The receptor comes from a man aged 18 to 29 who received the YFV17D yellow fever vaccine. The CDR3, as DNA: TGTGCCAGCAGCGTAGGAATTGCGGGGGGGCAGGTTAATGAGCAGTTCTTC. It specifies CASSVGIAGGQVNEQFF.